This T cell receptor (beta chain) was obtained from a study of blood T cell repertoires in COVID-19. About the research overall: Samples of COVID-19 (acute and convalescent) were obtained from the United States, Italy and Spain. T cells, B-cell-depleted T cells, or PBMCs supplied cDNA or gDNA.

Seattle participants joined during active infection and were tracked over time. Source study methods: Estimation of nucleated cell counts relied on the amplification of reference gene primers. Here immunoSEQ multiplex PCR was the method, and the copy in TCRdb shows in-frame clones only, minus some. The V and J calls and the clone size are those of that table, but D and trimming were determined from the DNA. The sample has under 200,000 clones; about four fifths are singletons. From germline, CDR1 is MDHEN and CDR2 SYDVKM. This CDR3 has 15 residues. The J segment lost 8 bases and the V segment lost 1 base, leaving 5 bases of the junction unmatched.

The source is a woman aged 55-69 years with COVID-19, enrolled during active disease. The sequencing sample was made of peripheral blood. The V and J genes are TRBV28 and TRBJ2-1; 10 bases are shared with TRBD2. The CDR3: CASSLSGLARDEQFF. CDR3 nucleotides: TGTGCCAGCAGTTTATCGGGACTAGCGAGGGATGAGCAGTTCTTC. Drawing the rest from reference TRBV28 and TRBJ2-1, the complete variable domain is DVKVTQSSRYLVKRTGEKVFLECVQDMDHENMFWYRQDPGLGLRLIYFSYDVKMKEKGDIPEGYSVSREKKERFSLILESASTNQTSMYLCASSLSGLARDEQFFGPGTRLTVL.